Presented here are 27 T cell receptor beta chains from one specimen sequenced in a study of T cell responses to AZD1222 COVID-19 vaccine. The repertoire was sequenced with immunoSEQ multiplex PCR; TCRdb's copy has only in-frame clones and lacks some. This sample has 140,000 to 150,000 clones; 75% to 95% occur once, and the top ten carry approximately 2.9%. Material: peripheral blood, obtained on day 0 of MenACWY control vaccination. The receptor set was obtained from an adult in good health.

The V call is TRBV3-1 (or the pseudogene TRBV3-2), the J call TRBJ1-4; D may be TRBD1 (6 bases). Germline CDR1 and CDR2: LGHDT and YNNKEL (reference sequence). The ends were cut back, 4 bases at V and 1 base at J, with 13 bases in the middle. This CDR3 has 16 residues. The CDR3 loop reads CASSPTYRVTNEKLFF. In nucleotides, the CDR3 is TGTGCCAGCAGCCCAACATACAGGGTAACTAATGAAAAACTGTTTTTT.

This clone has only one observation. The chain recombines TRBV6-1 with TRBJ1-1; D is undetermined. The germline V and J ends were trimmed by 2 bases and 1 base, with 5 bases remaining between them. The length of the CDR3 is 13 residues. Germline-derived CDR1 and CDR2 are MNHNS and SASEGT. CDR3 nucleotide sequence: TGTGCCAGCAGTGAAATCGGGAACACTGAAGCTTTCTTT. Translation: CASSEIGNTEAFF.

Worth noting for this clone: Other nucleotide sequences from this sample produce the same CDR3. This chain connects TRBV5-1 to TRBJ2-7; the match to TRBD1 covers 8 bases. The CDR3 runs 13 residues. After removal of 0 bases from V and 6 bases from J, the junction contained 2 bases not matched to a gene. Germline-derived CDR1 and CDR2 are SGHRS and YFSETQ. The CDR3 nucleotides are TGCGCCAGCAGCTTGGGGACAGGGAGCGAGCAGTACTTC. This sequence encodes CASSLGTGSEQYF.

The J gene is TRBJ1-2, the V gene TRBV4-2; 7 bases align to TRBD1. After removal of 0 bases from V and 2 bases from J, the junction contained 3 bases not matched to a gene. The CDR3 has 15 residues. Germline loops: CDR1 LGHNA, CDR2 YNFKEQ. CDR3 nucleotides: TGTGCCAGCAGCCAAGATTTGGGACAGAACTATGGCTACACCTTC. It codes for CASSQDLGQNYGYTF.

The chain carries TRBV28 and TRBJ1-5, with D unresolved. This CDR3 region has 15 residues. CDR1 and CDR2 (germline): MDHEN, SYDVKM. Trimming removed 10 bases at V and 1 base at J, with 17 bases between. CDR3 nucleotide sequence: TGTGCCATTTCCGAGAGTTCCGGAAGCAATCAGCCCCAGCATTTT. Its translation: CAISESSGSNQPQHF.

The chain employs TRBV2 and TRBJ2-7; D gene uncertain. The CDR3 covers 11 residues. V was trimmed by 2 bases and J by 6 bases, leaving 5 bases between them. CDR1 and CDR2 from the germline V gene are SNHLY and FYNNEI. CDR3 sequence: CASSEWAEQYF. CDR3 DNA: TGTGCCAGCAGTGAATGGGCCGAGCAGTACTTC.

The rearrangement joins TRBV19 to TRBJ2-3; 7 nucleotides align to TRBD2. J was trimmed by 3 bases and V by 3 bases; bases with no gene match: 12. The CDR3 has 17 residues. In germline, CDR1 is LNHDA, CDR2 SQIVND (reference sequence). The CDR3 reads CASSMVSRPGGTDTQYF. In DNA form, the CDR3 reads TGTGCCAGTAGTATGGTATCGCGTCCGGGAGGAACAGATACGCAGTATTTT.

The chain employs TRBV18 and TRBJ1-3, with D possibly TRBD1 on 5 matching bases. The V gene lost 3 bases and the J gene lost 0 bases, with 18 bases spanning the gap. This CDR3 contains 18 residues. CDR1 is KGHSH, CDR2 LQKENI, per germline. CDR3 DNA sequence: TGTGCCAGCTCACCTAGATCGGGACCCCTCAACTCTGGAAACACCATATATTTT. Amino acids: CASSPRSGPLNSGNTIYF.

For this clone: Other DNA variants within this sample encode the same CDR3. This chain joins TRBV4-1 and TRBJ2-5, with D unresolved. V lost 4 bases, J lost 1 base, and 7 bases lay in between. Per germline, CDR1 MGHRA and CDR2 YSYEKL. The CDR3 sequence is 13 residues long. The CDR3 DNA reads TGCGCCAGCAGCCGAGGACCCCAAGAGACCCAGTACTTC. Its translation: CASSRGPQETQYF.

The CDR3 DNA is TGTGCCAGCAGCGTATCCGCGGGGGGGGCCTACGAGCAGTACTTC. Translated, it gives CASSVSAGGAYEQYF. The V gene is TRBV9, the J gene TRBJ2-7; TRBD2 aligns across 9 bases. Germline CDR1 SGDLS, CDR2 YYNGEE. The CDR3 spans 15 residues. V lost 1 base and J lost 2; bases outside the gene matches: 4.

This chain uses TRBV5-4 with TRBJ1-2; D uncertain. Looked up from germline, CDR1 is SGHNT and CDR2 is YYREEE (reference sequence). The CDR3 runs to 12 residues. V lost 0 bases and J lost 7, with 7 bases in between. The DNA of the CDR3 is TGTGCCAGCAGCTTGGAAGGTGGTGGCTACACCTTC. Translating it yields CASSLEGGGYTF.

The rearrangement joins TRBV6-5 to TRBJ1-3; possibly TRBD1 for D (5 bases). Trimming took 8 bases from V and 2 from J, leaving 16 bases between them. Germline V gene lookup returns CDR1 MNHEY and CDR2 SVGAGI. The CDR3 has 15 amino acids. In DNA form, the CDR3 reads TGTGCCAGCGCCCCGGGGGTTCTTCCTGGAAACACCATATATTTT. It specifies CASAPGVLPGNTIYF.

The CDR3, as DNA: TGTGCCAGCAGTTACGGACGGCGGGGGTCTGGAAACACCATATATTTT. Its translation: CASSYGRRGSGNTIYF. This chain connects TRBV6-5 to TRBJ1-3, with D perhaps matching TRBD1 (5 bases). V was cut by 2 bases and J by 1 base, with 12 bases left in between. Germline V gene lookup returns CDR1 MNHEY and CDR2 SVGAGI. The CDR3 covers 16 residues.

The V call is TRBV7-2, the J call TRBJ2-7; 7 bases line up with TRBD1. CDR3 length: 15 residues. Trimming at V came to 7 bases and at J to 4 bases, leaving 13 bases not matched to a gene. From germline, CDR1 is SGHTA and CDR2 FQGNSA. The DNA of the CDR3 is TGTGCCAGCATCCCGAATCCAGGGGGTTGGTACGAGCAGTACTTC. Translation gives CASIPNPGGWYEQYF. The variable domain in full, completed from reference TRBV7-2 and TRBJ2-7, reads GAGVSQSPSNKVTEKGKDVELRCDPISGHTALYWYRQSLGQGLEFLIYFQGNSAPDKSGLPSDRFSAERTGGSVSTLTIQRTQQEDSAVYLCASIPNPGGWYEQYFGPGTRLTVT.

A single count supports this clone. The chain uses TRBV6-5 and TRBJ2-7; no definite D call. CDR1 and CDR2 from the germline V gene are MNHEY and SVGAGI. V gave up 0 bases and J gave up 2 bases, with 14 bases separating them. This CDR3 region has 16 residues. The CDR3 is CASSYSRRAAPYEQYF. The CDR3 DNA reads as TGTGCCAGCAGTTACTCGAGAAGGGCTGCTCCCTACGAGCAGTACTTC.

CDR3 bases: TGTGCCACGCACAACGCCGGGGAGCTGTTTTTT. Translated: CATHNAGELFF. The V gene is TRBV6-5, the J gene TRBJ2-2, with D unclear. Germline V lookup: CDR1 MNHEY, CDR2 SVGAGI. The CDR3 is made up of 11 amino acids. V lost 10 bases and J lost 6, with 9 bases in between.

In DNA form, the CDR3 reads TGTGCCAGCAGCCGGGGGGCCAGGGGGCTCTCTGAAGCTTTCTTT. Its protein is CASSRGARGLSEAFF. The J gene is TRBJ1-1, the V gene TRBV5-6, with TRBD1 matching 8 bases. Trimming took 4 bases from V and 6 from J; bases not matched to a gene: 11. This CDR3 has 15 amino acids. The germline CDR1 and CDR2 sequences are SGHDT and YYEEEE.

The chain combines TRBV28 with TRBJ1-3; tentatively, D is TRBD1 (6 bases). This CDR3 is 17 amino acids long. V gave up 6 bases and J gave up 2 bases, with 20 bases separating them. Germline loops: CDR1 MDHEN, CDR2 SYDVKM. The CDR3 DNA reads TGTGCCAGCAGCACCCATGGGGGCGTGTTTACTGGAAACACCATATATTTT. Its translation is CASSTHGGVFTGNTIYF.

The chain carries TRBV15 and TRBJ1-2, with TRBD1 matching 9 bases. CDR1 LNHNV and CDR2 YYDKDF come from the germline V gene (reference sequence). The CDR3 is made up of 14 amino acids. Losses at the gene ends were 4 bases for V and 8 bases for J; bases not matched to a gene: 8. CDR3 coding DNA: TGTGCCACCAGCAAGGGGGGGGACAGGGTCGGCTACACCTTC. Protein sequence: CATSKGGDRVGYTF.

CDR3 loop: CASSERPGGKNTEAFF. The CDR3 bases are TGTGCCAGCAGCGAAAGACCTGGGGGTAAAAACACTGAAGCTTTCTTT. The chain couples TRBV9 to TRBJ1-1, with D perhaps matching TRBD1 (5 bases). Looked up from germline, CDR1 is SGDLS and CDR2 is YYNGEE. This CDR3 contains 16 residues. Trimming removed 3 bases from V and 2 bases from J, with 17 bases in between. The whole variable domain, filled in from reference TRBV9 and TRBJ1-1, reads DSGVTQTPKHLITATGQRVTLRCSPRSGDLSVYWYQQSLDQGLQFLIQYYNGEERAKGNILERFSAQQFPDLHSELNLSSLELGDSALYFCASSERPGGKNTEAFFGQGTRLTVV.

The gene calls are TRBV4-1 and TRBJ2-7; D is unclear. Trimming stripped 0 bases from V and 3 bases from J, with 6 bases between. Germline loops: CDR1 MGHRA, CDR2 YSYEKL. The CDR3 contains 13 residues. CDR3 sequence reads: CASSQEIHYEQYF. In DNA form, the CDR3 reads TGCGCCAGCAGCCAAGAGATTCACTACGAGCAGTACTTC.

V and J are TRBV6-2 or TRBV6-3 and TRBJ1-5; TRBD1 is a possible D gene (5 bases). CDR1 is MNHEY and CDR2 is SVGEGT in the germline V gene. Between the trimmed V and J ends, which lost 7 bases and 6 bases, there was a span of 16 bases. The CDR3 is 14 amino acids. The CDR3 nucleotides read TGTGCCAGCATCCCGTGGCAGGGCGCTCAGCCCCAGCATTTT. Residues: CASIPWQGAQPQHF.

The chain uses TRBV4-2 and TRBJ1-4, with no clear D. The germline V gene has CDR1 LGHNA and CDR2 YNFKEQ. Trimming stripped 2 bases from V and 3 bases from J, with 10 bases between. CDR3 size: 15 residues. The CDR3, as DNA: TGTGCCAGCAGCCAATTAAACAAGCCTAATGAAAAACTGTTTTTT. It encodes CASSQLNKPNEKLFF.

The chain has TRBV18 and TRBJ1-1; D not resolved. CDR3 length: 12 amino acids. Germline V CDR1 and CDR2: KGHSH, LQKENI. Trimming shortened V by 3 bases and J by 8 bases, and 10 bases separated the two germline ends. This CDR3 reads CASSPPMGEAFF. The CDR3 coding sequence is TGTGCCAGCTCACCCCCGATGGGCGAAGCTTTCTTT.

The rearrangement uses TRBV2 and TRBJ2-7; tentative D call: TRBD2 (6 bases). The CDR3 spans 14 residues. Germline values: CDR1 SNHLY, CDR2 FYNNEI. Trimming cost V 3 bases and J 7 bases, with 16 bases left between them. In nucleotides, the CDR3 is TGTGCCAGCAGTGATGGGGGGAATCTGCGTGAGCAGTACTTC. Translating it yields CASSDGGNLREQYF.

The genes are TRBV5-6 and TRBJ1-2; D might be TRBD1 (5 bases). Between the trimmed V and J ends, which lost 3 bases and 4 bases, there was a span of 22 bases. CDR3 length: 17 amino acids. Germline-derived CDR1 and CDR2 are SGHDT and YYEEEE. As DNA, the CDR3 is TGTGCCAGCAGCTCTCACTCATCAGGGTTCTTGGGCTATGGCTACACCTTC. Its protein product is CASSSHSSGFLGYGYTF.

The chain has TRBV5-8 and TRBJ1-5; 10 nucleotides line up with TRBD1. The CDR3 covers 19 residues. Germline assignment: CDR1 SGHTS and CDR2 YDEGEE. Losses at the gene ends were 3 bases for V and 0 bases for J; bases not matched to a gene: 12. For the CDR3, the DNA is TGTGCCAGCAGCTCGGGCGCGGGACAGGGGAAGATTAGCAATCAGCCCCAGCATTTT. This translates into CASSSGAGQGKISNQPQHF.